The TCR beta chain described here comes from a study of T-cell memory formation after mild COVID-19. This CDR3 spans 15 amino acids. The V and J ends lost 5 bases and 2 bases, in that order; junction bases with no gene match: 6. Germline lookup yields CDR1 KGHDR and CDR2 SFDVKD. TCRdb passed the 5' RACE reads through MiXCR, listing each CDR3 protein once. This sample carries roughly 350,000 distinct CDR3 sequences, around 15% of them seen once, and the ten largest clones take 22%. This clonotype was seen only a few times. The chain uses TRBV24-1 and TRBJ2-3, with 7 bases identical to TRBD1. This TCR was recovered from a young man who had mild COVID-19 (a few samples of this study predate the infection). Cell type and time point are not known. Specimen: PBMCs or a T cell subset sorted from them (not recorded which). CDR3 DNA sequence: TGTGCCACCAGTGCGGGACAGCCCCACACAGATACGCAGTATTTT. Protein: CATSAGQPHTDTQYF.